These T cell receptor beta chains were read from a single sample in a study of cytomegalovirus exposure and HLA in healthy donors. The data were produced by immunoSEQ multiplex PCR, yet TCRdb's version contains in-frame clones alone and is incomplete. The sample has 200,000 to 250,000 clones, over 65% seen once; the top ten hold about 1.2%. The sequencing input was PBMCs. These receptors were taken from a human donor in good health. Each CDR3 is given with its conserved first and last residue. A D gene is named only where the DNA matches it firmly. The listing skips clone size in some rows; elsewhere it reads once, few, many or a size class.

v_call	d_call	j_call	clone_size	cdr3_aa	cdr3_nt
TRBV9	TRBD1	TRBJ1-1	NA	CASSAGTGGVGTEAFF	TGTGCCAGCAGCGCCGGGACAGGGGGCGTCGGTACTGAAGCTTTCTTT
TRBV2	NA	TRBJ2-7	NA	CASSQTVEQYF	TGTGCCAGCAGTCAGACAGTCGAGCAGTACTTC
TRBV6-4	NA	TRBJ2-3	NA	CASAPSFTSTDTQYF	TGTGCCAGCGCGCCTAGCTTTACTAGCACAGATACGCAGTATTTT
TRBV6-5	TRBD1	TRBJ1-1	NA	CASSAQGAEAFF	TGTGCCAGCAGTGCTCAGGGGGCTGAAGCTTTCTTT
TRBV9	NA	TRBJ2-1	NA	CASTSGPGHPYNEQFF	TGTGCCAGCACGTCCGGGCCGGGACATCCTTACAATGAGCAGTTCTTC
TRBV5-4	NA	TRBJ2-1	NA	CASSLLPAGEQFF	TGTGCCAGCAGCTTGTTGCCAGCGGGTGAGCAGTTCTTC
TRBV5-1	NA	TRBJ2-5	NA	CASSRAGQSQETQYF	TGCGCCAGCAGCAGGGCGGGACAGAGTCAAGAGACCCAGTACTTC
TRBV18	NA	TRBJ2-2	NA	CASSEVATGELFF	TGTGCCAGCTCAGAAGTAGCGACCGGGGAGCTGTTTTTT
TRBV14	NA	TRBJ1-3	NA	CASSQRLSSGNTIYF	TGTGCCAGCAGCCAACGTTTATCTTCTGGAAACACCATATATTTT
TRBV10-1	NA	TRBJ2-7	NA	CASRGLGLPHEQYF	TGCGCCAGCAGGGGCCTAGGACTGCCCCACGAGCAGTACTTC
TRBV4-3	TRBD2	TRBJ2-3	NA	CASSPGTSGGGDTQYF	TGCGCCAGCAGCCCAGGGACTAGCGGTGGGGGGGATACGCAGTATTTT
TRBV5-1	TRBD2	TRBJ2-7	NA	CASSLGLAGEQYF	TGCGCCAGCAGCTTGGGACTAGCCGGCGAGCAGTACTTC
TRBV27	TRBD1	TRBJ2-7	NA	CASSSTGGSYEQYF	TGTGCCAGCAGTTCGACAGGGGGCTCGTACGAGCAGTACTTC
TRBV5-1	TRBD1	TRBJ2-7	NA	CASSLDGQDPREQYF	TGCGCCAGCAGCTTGGATGGACAGGACCCCAGGGAGCAGTACTTC
TRBV4-1	TRBD2	TRBJ2-5	few	CASSQVAGGILETQYF	TGCGCCAGCAGCCAAGTTGCGGGAGGGATTCTAGAGACCCAGTACTTC
TRBV4-3	NA	TRBJ2-1	NA	CASSHGSVDNEQFF	TGCGCCAGCAGCCATGGGAGCGTAGACAATGAGCAGTTCTTC
TRBV5-4	NA	TRBJ2-5	NA	CASSPPSWGGETQYF	TGTGCCAGCAGCCCCCCGTCGTGGGGCGGAGAGACCCAGTACTTC
TRBV19	NA	TRBJ2-1	NA	CASRARGTGNEQFF	TGTGCCAGTAGGGCCCGGGGTACGGGCAATGAGCAGTTCTTC
TRBV25-1	TRBD1	TRBJ2-7	NA	CASSDIIRTGAYEQYF	TGTGCCAGCAGTGATATTATTCGGACAGGGGCCTACGAGCAGTACTTC
TRBV2	TRBD1	TRBJ2-5	NA	CASTLDRVGQETQYF	TGTGCCAGCACCCTGGACAGGGTTGGCCAAGAGACCCAGTACTTC
TRBV12-2	NA	TRBJ2-7	NA	CASRLRTAYEQYF	TGTGCAAGTCGCTTAAGGACAGCCTACGAGCAGTACTTC
TRBV28	TRBD2	TRBJ2-7	NA	CASSRRDRVRLAGNYEQYF	TGTGCCAGCAGCCGCCGGGACAGGGTCCGACTAGCGGGGAACTACGAGCAGTACTTC
TRBV2	TRBD1	TRBJ2-1	NA	CASSPRQGENEQFF	TGTGCCAGCAGTCCGAGACAGGGGGAAAATGAGCAGTTCTTC
TRBV7-9	TRBD2	TRBJ2-3	few	CASSLVGTRVSSADTQYF	TGTGCCAGCAGCTTAGTTGGGACTAGAGTTTCGTCAGCGGATACGCAGTATTTT
TRBV10-3	TRBD1	TRBJ1-2	NA	CAISERGQAAANYGYTF	TGTGCCATCAGTGAGCGGGGACAGGCAGCAGCTAACTATGGCTACACCTTC
TRBV29-1	NA	TRBJ2-2	NA	CSVRTRNTGELFF	TGCAGCGTGCGGACTCGGAACACCGGGGAGCTGTTTTTT
TRBV11-2	TRBD2	TRBJ2-3	NA	CATARGTSGNTDTQYF	TGTGCCACCGCACGGGGTACTAGCGGGAACACAGATACGCAGTATTTT
TRBV6-7	NA	TRBJ2-1	NA	CASPSERDEQFF	TGTGCCAGCCCTTCCGAACGGGATGAGCAGTTCTTC
TRBV28	NA	TRBJ2-7	NA	CASGTPGSSYEQYF	TGTGCCAGCGGAACCCCCGGGAGCTCCTACGAGCAGTACTTC
TRBV25-1	TRBD1	TRBJ2-4	NA	CASSPGTGGNIQYF	TGTGCCAGCAGCCCCGGGACAGGGGGAAACATTCAGTACTTC
TRBV5-6	TRBD2	TRBJ2-7	NA	CASSNLAVLTYEQYF	TGTGCCAGCAGCAATCTAGCGGTCTTGACCTACGAGCAGTACTTC
TRBV25-1	TRBD1	TRBJ2-1	NA	CASSSGTGVYNEQFF	TGTGCCAGCAGTTCCGGGACAGGGGTCTACAATGAGCAGTTCTTC
TRBV15	NA	TRBJ2-5	NA	CATSRDPGVGETQYF	TGTGCCACCAGCAGAGATCCGGGGGTCGGAGAGACCCAGTACTTC
TRBV30	NA	TRBJ2-3	NA	CAWSVPLAADTQYF	TGTGCCTGGAGTGTACCTCTAGCAGCAGATACGCAGTATTTT
TRBV5-4	TRBD1	TRBJ1-5	NA	CASSPGQGGQPQHF	TGTGCCAGCAGCCCGGGACAGGGCGGACAGCCCCAGCATTTT
TRBV6-4	TRBD2	TRBJ2-7	NA	CASSDRGGLWYEQYF	TGTGCCAGCAGTGACAGGGGAGGGCTGTGGTACGAGCAGTACTTC
TRBV19	TRBD1	TRBJ2-7	NA	CASSKGQSSYEQYF	TGTGCCAGTAGTAAGGGACAGAGTTCCTACGAGCAGTACTTC
TRBV5-1	TRBD1	TRBJ1-5	NA	CASSPTTGALNQPQHF	TGCGCCAGCAGCCCTACGACAGGGGCTCTCAATCAGCCCCAGCATTTT
TRBV27	TRBD1	TRBJ2-7	NA	CASKAGGSSYEQYF	TGTGCCAGCAAGGCAGGGGGCAGCTCCTACGAGCAGTACTTC
TRBV6-1	NA	TRBJ1-2	NA	CASKRAGWVNYGYTF	TGTGCCAGCAAACGGGCGGGGTGGGTAAACTATGGCTACACCTTC
TRBV30	TRBD2	TRBJ2-5	NA	CAWRTGGAETQYF	TGTGCCTGGAGGACGGGGGGGGCAGAGACCCAGTACTTC
TRBV5-6	TRBD2	TRBJ2-7	NA	CASSLGGLAGGPSYEQYF	TGTGCCAGCAGCTTGGGTGGTCTAGCGGGAGGGCCTTCCTACGAGCAGTACTTC